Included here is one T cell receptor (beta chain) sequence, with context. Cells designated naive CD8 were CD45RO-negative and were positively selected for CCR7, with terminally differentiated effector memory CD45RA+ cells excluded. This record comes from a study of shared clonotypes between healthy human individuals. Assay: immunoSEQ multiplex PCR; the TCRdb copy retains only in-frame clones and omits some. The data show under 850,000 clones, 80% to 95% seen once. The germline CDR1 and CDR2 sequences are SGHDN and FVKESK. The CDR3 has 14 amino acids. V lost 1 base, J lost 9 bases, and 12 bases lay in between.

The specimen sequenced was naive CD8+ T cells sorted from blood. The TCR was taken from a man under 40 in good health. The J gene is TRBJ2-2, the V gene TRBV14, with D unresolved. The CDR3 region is CASSQGAGPRELFF. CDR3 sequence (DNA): TGTGCCAGCAGCCAAGGTGCCGGCCCCCGGGAGCTGTTTTTT.